Following are 13 T cell receptor beta chains from one sample sequenced in a study of blood T cells in healthy people across ages. With a J-beta primer mix and a sample-barcoded 5' primer, a second PCR ran about 7 to 11 cycles. A single record per CDR3 protein comes from TCRdb applying MiXCR to the 5' RACE reads. Among 1.5 million to 2 million distinct CDR3 sequences, about 30% were seen once, and the ten largest hold 7.7%. The sample consisted of blood. The receptor set was obtained from a woman aged 25-40 years in good health.

This clonotype was seen a handful of times. The J gene is TRBJ2-5, the V gene TRBV9; D perhaps matches TRBD1 (6 bases). V lost 2 bases and J 5 bases, leaving 16 bases between the germline ends. This CDR3 comprises 15 residues. Germline assignment: CDR1 SGDLS and CDR2 YYNGEE. CDR3: CASSVTGTPAETQYF. Here the CDR3 DNA reads TGTGCCAGCAGCGTTACCGGGACACCTGCCGAGACCCAGTACTTC. Supplemented by reference TRBV9 and TRBJ2-5, the full variable domain reads DSGVTQTPKHLITATGQRVTLRCSPRSGDLSVYWYQQSLDQGLQFLIQYYNGEERAKGNILERFSAQQFPDLHSELNLSSLELGDSALYFCASSVTGTPAETQYFGPGTRLLVL.

This clonotype occurred a few times. The CDR3 loop is CSASPLRPLAGTGEQFF. In DNA form, the CDR3 reads TGCAGTGCTAGTCCACTCCGGCCCCTAGCGGGAACGGGTGAGCAGTTCTTC. V usage is TRBV20-1 and J usage is TRBJ2-1; 9 bases fit TRBD2. V lost 3 bases and J lost 9; bases outside the gene matches: 18. This CDR3 is 17 amino acids long. Per germline, CDR1 DFQATT and CDR2 SNEGSKA (reference sequence).

This clonotype was picked up a small number of times. The V and J genes are TRBV2 and TRBJ2-7; weak D call: TRBD1 (6 bases). V lost 5 bases and J 0 bases, leaving 17 bases between the germline ends. CDR3 length: 16 residues. CDR1 and CDR2 (germline): SNHLY, FYNNEI. In nucleotides, the CDR3 is TGTGCCAGCAGTTACGACTCAGGGGATCTCTCCTACGAGCAGTACTTC. This encodes CASSYDSGDLSYEQYF.

The gene calls are TRBV7-2 and TRBJ2-3, with unresolved D. The V end was cut by 5 bases, the J end by 2 bases, with 14 bases between. The germline V gene has CDR1 SGHTA and CDR2 FQGNSA. CDR3 size: 15 residues. As DNA, the CDR3 is TGTGCCAGCAGCCCTCTTCTCCGGTACACAGATACGCAGTATTTT. Amino acid sequence: CASSPLLRYTDTQYF.

This clonotype has just one count. At one of its ends the junction is not consistent with the germline gene, which may arise from a read error. The chain links TRBV29-1 to TRBJ2-7; TRBD1 agrees at 10 bases. The CDR3 covers 13 residues. The germline gives CDR1 SQVTM, CDR2 ANQGSEA. The CDR3 region is CSVGGQGGYGQYF. The CDR3 coding sequence is TGCAGCGTCGGAGGACAGGGGGGGTACGGGCAGTACTTC.

This clonotype occurred a few times. The CDR3 DNA sequence: TGCAGCGTTGCTATGCGCCACAATGAGCAGTTCTTC. This encodes CSVAMRHNEQFF. The chain is built from TRBV29-1 and TRBJ2-1, with D uncertain. The CDR3 has 12 residues. The germline V gene has CDR1 SQVTM and CDR2 ANQGSEA. Between the trimmed V and J ends, which lost 4 bases and 5 bases, there was a span of 9 bases.

The chain combines TRBV4-1 with TRBJ1-2, with 11 positions matching TRBD1. Germline CDR1 is MGHRA and CDR2 is YSYEKL. The CDR3 is 15 amino acids. V was clipped by 5 bases and J by 3 bases; unmatched bases: 5. CDR3 nucleotides: TGCGCCAGCAGCATCGGGACAGGGGGGGACTATGGCTACACCTTC. It yields the protein CASSIGTGGDYGYTF.

This clonotype came up a few times. The CDR3 reads CASSLGEGEKLFF. CDR3 sequence (DNA): TGTGCCAGCAGCTTGGGGGAGGGCGAAAAACTGTTTTTT. The chain joins TRBV7-6 to TRBJ1-4, with D possibly matching TRBD1 (5 bases). CDR3 length: 13 residues. The V and J ends lost 3 bases and 8 bases respectively, with 10 bases between them. CDR1 is SGHVS and CDR2 is FNYEAQ in the germline V gene.

The chain is built from TRBV7-9 and TRBJ1-2; 8 bases match TRBD1. The CDR3 contains 14 residues. V trimming: 5 bases; J trimming: 3 bases; junction bases outside the gene matches: 5. The germline V gene encodes CDR1 SEHNR and CDR2 FQNEAQ (reference sequence). CDR3 loop: CASSPAGGYYGYTF. As DNA, the CDR3 is TGTGCCAGCAGCCCAGCAGGGGGCTACTATGGCTACACCTTC.

There are a few counts of this clonotype. The chain carries TRBV3-1 and TRBJ1-2, with D maybe TRBD1 (5 bases). The V end lost 7 bases, the J end lost 8 bases, and 17 bases lay between the germline ends. CDR3 size: 13 residues. CDR1 LGHDT and CDR2 YNNKEL come from the germline V gene (reference sequence). The DNA of the CDR3 is TGTGCCAGCACCGGAGGAGGGACGAACGGCTACACCTTC. This encodes CASTGGGTNGYTF.

Worth noting for this clonotype: A much bigger clone sits one base away, suggesting this may be a read error. The chain joins TRBV5-1 to TRBJ2-5; 9 nucleotides align to TRBD2. J was trimmed by 11 bases and V by 0 bases; bases with no gene match: 11. Germline V gene data show CDR1 as SGHRS and CDR2 as YFSETQ. The CDR3 contains 15 residues. The CDR3 region is CASSLGLAVGNEQYF. The CDR3 DNA reads TGCGCCAGCAGCTTGGGACTAGCGGTTGGCAATGAGCAGTACTTC.

This clonotype has just a few counts. V is TRBV20-1 and J is TRBJ2-3; TRBD2 agrees at 7 bases. The CDR3 spans 16 residues. The germline gives CDR1 DFQATT, CDR2 SNEGSKA (reference sequence). Trimming removed 5 bases from V and 1 base from J; junction bases left unmatched: 12. The CDR3 protein is CSAPKLAGAGTDTQYF. The CDR3 nucleotides are TGCAGTGCTCCTAAATTGGCGGGAGCAGGCACAGATACGCAGTATTTT.

The sample holds a few counts of this clonotype. This chain connects TRBV6-4 to TRBJ2-5; D remains ambiguous. This CDR3 contains 13 residues. Germline CDR1 is MRHNA and CDR2 is SNTAGT. Trimming removed 4 bases from V and 3 bases from J, with 9 bases in between. The CDR3 sequence is CASSVGNKETQYF. The DNA of the CDR3 is TGTGCCAGCAGTGTGGGTAACAAAGAGACCCAGTACTTC.